This note documents a single T cell receptor beta chain sequence. The entry originates in a study of T cells in Graves' hyperthyroidism and ophthalmopathy. PBMCs were sourced from more than 9 ml fresh peripheral blood. CDR1 and CDR2 (germline): LNHNV, YYDKDF (reference sequence). After removal of 1 base from V and 3 bases from J, the junction contained 2 bases not matched to a gene. The CDR3 extends over 14 amino acids. Amplification targeted TCR beta CDR3 regions from RNA transcripts. RT-PCR in the first round (using the HTBI primer set) targeted the TCR CDR3. TCRdb redid the calling of the multiplex PCR reads with MiXCR, one entry per CDR3 protein. The sample includes over 300,000 distinct CDR3 sequences, around 14% of them seen just once.

The sequence was collected from a woman aged 55-70 years with Graves' hyperthyroidism. The specimen was blood. The J gene is TRBJ2-5, the V gene TRBV15; 7 bases are a match to TRBD1. As DNA, the CDR3 is TGTGCCACCAGCAGAGCCGGGACAGAAGAGACCCAGTACTTC. This gives the protein CATSRAGTEETQYF.